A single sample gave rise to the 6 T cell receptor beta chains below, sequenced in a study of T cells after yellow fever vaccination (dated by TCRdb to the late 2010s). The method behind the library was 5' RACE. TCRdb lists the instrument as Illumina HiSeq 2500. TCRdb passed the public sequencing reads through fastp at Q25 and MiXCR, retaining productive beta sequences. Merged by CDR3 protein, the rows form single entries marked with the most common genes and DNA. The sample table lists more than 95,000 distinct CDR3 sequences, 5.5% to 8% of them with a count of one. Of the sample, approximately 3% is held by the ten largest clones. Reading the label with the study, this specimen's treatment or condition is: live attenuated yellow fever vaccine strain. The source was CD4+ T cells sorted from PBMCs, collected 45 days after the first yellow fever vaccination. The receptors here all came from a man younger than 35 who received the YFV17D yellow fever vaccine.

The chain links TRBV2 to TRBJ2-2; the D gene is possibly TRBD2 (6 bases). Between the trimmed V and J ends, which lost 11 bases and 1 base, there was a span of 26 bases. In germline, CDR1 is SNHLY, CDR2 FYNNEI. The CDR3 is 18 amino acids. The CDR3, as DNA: TGTGCCTGCTGTACATCTTTCGGGGGACTGAGGAACACCGGGGAGCTGTTTTTT. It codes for CACCTSFGGLRNTGELFF.

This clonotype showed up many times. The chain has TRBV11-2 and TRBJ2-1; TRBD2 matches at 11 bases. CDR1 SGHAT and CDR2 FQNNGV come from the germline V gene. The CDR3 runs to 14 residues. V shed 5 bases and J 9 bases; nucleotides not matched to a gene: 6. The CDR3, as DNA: TGTGCCAGCAGCCGTGGGCTAGCGGGGGGTGAGCAGTTCTTC. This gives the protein CASSRGLAGGEQFF. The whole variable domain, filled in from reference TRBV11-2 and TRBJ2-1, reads EAGVAQSPRYKIIEKRQSVAFWCNPISGHATLYWYQQILGQGPKLLIQFQNNGVVDDSQLPKDRFSAERLKGVDSTLKIQPAKLEDSAVYLCASSRGLAGGEQFFGPGTRLTVL.

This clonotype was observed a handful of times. Written as DNA, the CDR3 is TGTGCCAGCAGCAGACAGGTTTGGAGGAATCAGCCCCAGCATTTT. It yields the protein CASSRQVWRNQPQHF. The chain recombines TRBV28 with TRBJ1-5; a possible D gene is TRBD1 (6 bases). The CDR3 is 15 amino acids. Trimming removed 6 bases at V and 4 bases at J, with 16 bases between. Germline V gene data show CDR1 as MDHEN and CDR2 as SYDVKM.

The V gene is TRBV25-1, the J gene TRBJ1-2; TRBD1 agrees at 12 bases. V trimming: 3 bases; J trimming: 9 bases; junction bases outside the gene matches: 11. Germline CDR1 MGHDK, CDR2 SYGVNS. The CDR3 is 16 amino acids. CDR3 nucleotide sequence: TGTGCCAGCAGTGACCAGGGACAGGGGGCGATGGATAGCTACACCTTC. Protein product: CASSDQGQGAMDSYTF.

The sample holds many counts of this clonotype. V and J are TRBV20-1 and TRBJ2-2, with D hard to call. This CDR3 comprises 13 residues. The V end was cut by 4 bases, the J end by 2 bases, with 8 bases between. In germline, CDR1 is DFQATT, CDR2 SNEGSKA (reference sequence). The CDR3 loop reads CSATGGNTGELFF. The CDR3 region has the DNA TGCAGTGCTACCGGTGGAAACACCGGGGAGCTGTTTTTT.

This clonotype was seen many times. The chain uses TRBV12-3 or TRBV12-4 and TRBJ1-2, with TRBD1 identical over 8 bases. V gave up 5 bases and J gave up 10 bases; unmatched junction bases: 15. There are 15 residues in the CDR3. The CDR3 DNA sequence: TGTGCCAGCAGTCCATGGGGGACAGGCCTTTCATACTACACCTTC. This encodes CASSPWGTGLSYYTF.